This paragraph reports one T cell receptor beta chain. The data are from a study of T cell responses to AZD1222 COVID-19 vaccine. TCRdb's table, derived via immunoSEQ multiplex PCR, lists solely in-frame clones and lacks some. The sample lists 120,000 or so clones, about 92% occurring once. Trimming cost V 2 bases and J 3 bases, with 10 bases left between them. The CDR3 has 14 residues. CDR1 and CDR2 (germline): SEHNR, FQNEAQ (reference sequence). V gene TRBV7-9 combines with J gene TRBJ1-1; D is undetermined. The TCR originated in an adult who received the AZD1222 COVID-19 vaccine. The material sequenced was peripheral blood, taken 28 days after the second AZD1222 dose. The CDR3 here is CASSLSGADTEAFF. In DNA form, the CDR3 reads TGTGCCAGCAGCTTAAGCGGCGCGGACACTGAAGCTTTCTTT.